These 27 T cell receptor beta chains were all obtained from the same sample, sequenced in a study of CD8+ T cells in alopecia areata. cDNA reverse transcribed from extracted RNA served as the sequencing template. Data came from immunoSEQ multiplex PCR; TCRdb stores just in-frame clones and leaves some out. The top ten hold 10% of the sample, which has 150,000 to 200,000 clones, around 51% seen once. The sample's treatment: oral pan-JAK inhibitor, 5-10 mg twice daily. Sequencing used CD8+ T cells sorted from blood, obtained around week 54, from a patient treated with tofacitinib. These receptors were taken from a human donor with alopecia areata.

V is TRBV6-6 and J is TRBJ1-2, with a weak D call TRBD1 (5 bases). V was clipped by 1 base and J by 7 bases, with 10 bases between them. Germline lookup yields CDR1 MNHNY and CDR2 SVGAGI (reference sequence). The CDR3 contains 13 residues. CDR3 residues: CASSYYQGSGYTF. In DNA form, the CDR3 reads TGTGCCAGCAGTTACTATCAGGGATCTGGCTACACCTTC.

The chain combines TRBV4-1 with TRBJ2-4; 7 nucleotides match TRBD2. This CDR3 region has 16 residues. The trim removed 2 bases at V and 0 bases at J, leaving 4 bases unmatched. In germline, CDR1 is MGHRA, CDR2 YSYEKL. CDR3 DNA sequence: TGCGCCAGCAGCCAAAGCGGGGTGAGAGCCAAAAACATTCAGTACTTC. This codes for CASSQSGVRAKNIQYF.

This clone is a singleton in its sample. This chain uses TRBV15 with TRBJ1-5; 7 bases are shared with TRBD1. Germline CDR1 is LNHNV and CDR2 is YYDKDF (reference sequence). The CDR3 has 15 residues. The V and J ends lost 4 bases and 5 bases, in that order; junction bases with no gene match: 8. The CDR3 loop is CATSTGNRGYQPQHF. CDR3 in DNA: TGTGCCACCAGCACAGGTAACAGGGGATATCAGCCCCAGCATTTT.

The chain uses TRBV7-9 and TRBJ1-1, with D uncertain. The germline V and J ends were trimmed by 1 base and 8 bases, with 11 bases remaining between them. Germline V gene sequence: CDR1 SEHNR, CDR2 FQNEAQ (reference sequence). This CDR3 spans 13 amino acids. The CDR3 DNA sequence: TGTGCCAGCAGCTTAGTGTCGGTGATGGAAGCTTTCTTT. This sequence encodes CASSLVSVMEAFF.

The V and J genes are TRBV10-3 and TRBJ2-7, with 7 bases fitting TRBD1. Germline-derived CDR1 and CDR2 are ENHRY and SYGVKD. Trimming took 6 bases from V and 2 from J; bases not matched to a gene: 1. The CDR3 contains 12 residues. CDR3 sequence reads: CAISGTAYEQYF. As DNA, the CDR3 is TGTGCCATCAGCGGGACAGCCTACGAGCAGTACTTC.

The CDR3 nucleotides are TGCGCCACCCTCCATAAAGATACGCAGTATTTT. Translation: CATLHKDTQYF. The chain employs TRBV5-1 and TRBJ2-3, with unresolved D. The CDR3 totals 11 residues. The germline CDR1 and CDR2 sequences are SGHRS and YFSETQ. V lost 9 bases to trimming and J lost 5 bases, with 10 bases between them.

The chain carries TRBV6-6 and TRBJ1-5, with D perhaps TRBD1 (6 bases). Germline CDR1 reads MNHNY; CDR2 reads SVGAGI (reference sequence). V lost 8 bases to trimming and J lost 7 bases, with 18 bases between them. This CDR3 is 14 amino acids long. The DNA of the CDR3 is TGTGCCAGCGAAATATCGGGGGGCACCCAGCCCCAGCATTTT. Its protein is CASEISGGTQPQHF.

This chain links TRBV27 with TRBJ1-6; unclear D gene. Germline values: CDR1 MNHEY, CDR2 SMNVEV (reference sequence). The CDR3 has 14 residues. The ends were cut back, 6 bases at V and 7 bases at J, with 13 bases in the middle. CDR3 protein: CASRPLQLNSPLHF. CDR3 nucleotide sequence: TGTGCCAGCAGGCCGCTACAGTTGAATTCACCCCTCCACTTT.

In the case of this clone: The junction and the germline gene differ at one end; a read error may be behind it. The chain joins TRBV30 to TRBJ1-4; 8 bases fit TRBD1. This CDR3 has 11 residues. CDR1 and CDR2 from the germline V gene are GTSNPN and SVGIG (reference sequence). Here the CDR3 reads CAWSRPRTGLF. CDR3 DNA: TGTGCCTGGTCACGACCGCGGACAGGGCTTTTT.

The CDR3 bases are TGTGCCAGCAGCATCGGAGGTACGGACTATGGCTACACCTTC. This sequence encodes CASSIGGTDYGYTF. The chain recombines TRBV14 with TRBJ1-2; D uncertain. This CDR3 has 14 amino acids. The germline V gene has CDR1 SGHDN and CDR2 FVKESK. Trimming cost V 5 bases and J 3 bases, with 13 bases left between them.

The chain couples TRBV7-2 to TRBJ1-1; weak D call: TRBD1 (6 bases). The germline V and J ends were trimmed by 3 bases and 5 bases, with 13 bases remaining between them. Germline V gene data show CDR1 as SGHTA and CDR2 as FQGNSA. The CDR3 is 14 amino acids. CDR3 loop: CASSLLRGWTEAFF. The DNA for the CDR3 is TGTGCCAGCAGCTTGCTCAGGGGATGGACTGAAGCTTTCTTT.

V usage is TRBV27 and J usage is TRBJ2-1; possible D gene TRBD1, 6 bases. V was trimmed by 2 bases and J by 2 bases, leaving 13 bases between them. Looked up from germline, CDR1 is MNHEY and CDR2 is SMNVEV (reference sequence). CDR3 length: 16 residues. The CDR3: CASSLGGGAAYNEQFF. CDR3 bases: TGTGCCAGCAGTTTAGGGGGCGGAGCAGCCTACAATGAGCAGTTCTTC.

This clone was observed a handful of times. V is TRBV10-3 and J is TRBJ2-1; 8 bases are a match to TRBD2. Germline trimming cut 5 bases from V and 10 bases from J; bases unmatched to any gene: 1. In germline, CDR1 is ENHRY, CDR2 SYGVKD. The CDR3 has 11 amino acids. CDR3 residues: CAISPSGEQFF. The CDR3, as DNA: TGTGCCATCAGTCCTAGCGGGGAGCAGTTCTTC.

This clone was picked up a small number of times. The genes are TRBV23-1 and TRBJ1-6; weak D call: TRBD1 (6 bases). TRBV23-1 falls under the ORF class, with uncertain function. The CDR3 extends over 15 amino acids. Trimming shortened V by 2 bases and J by 9 bases, and 14 bases separated the two germline ends. In DNA form, the CDR3 reads TGCGCCAGCAGTCAAGCCCAGCCAGGGGCTTCACCCCTCCACTTT. Protein: CASSQAQPGASPLHF.

This CDR3 reads CASSHLRQVQPGELFF. As DNA, the CDR3 is TGCGCCAGCAGCCACTTGAGACAGGTGCAGCCGGGGGAGCTGTTTTTT. V is TRBV4-3 and J is TRBJ2-2, with D possibly TRBD1 on 6 matching bases. The V gene lost 3 bases and the J gene lost 8 bases, with 19 bases spanning the gap. This CDR3 has 16 amino acids. The V gene's germline CDR1 is LGHNA and CDR2 YSLEER.

Regarding this clone: One end of the junction varies from germline; a read error may be responsible. The chain employs TRBV5-5 and TRBJ2-7, with D possibly matching TRBD1 (6 bases). CDR1 is SGHKS, CDR2 YYEKEE, per germline (reference sequence). This CDR3 spans 16 amino acids. The DNA of the CDR3 is TGTGCCAGCAGCACATTACAGGGTAACGGTCTATACGTGCAGTACTTC. Its protein is CASSTLQGNGLYVQYF.

J is TRBJ2-7 and V is TRBV30; 7 nucleotides align to TRBD1. The V segment lost 3 bases and the J segment 12 bases; nucleotides outside the gene matches: 8. Germline loops: CDR1 GTSNPN, CDR2 SVGIG (reference sequence). This CDR3 is built from 11 residues. The CDR3 is CAWRGGRFMYF. The CDR3 bases are TGTGCCTGGAGAGGGGGCAGGTTCATGTACTTC. The whole variable domain, remainder taken from reference TRBV30 and TRBJ2-7, is SQTIHQWPATLVQPVGSPLSLECTVEGTSNPNLYWYRQAAGRGLQLLFYSVGIGQISSEVPQNLSASRPQDRQFILSSKKLLLSDSGFYLCAWRGGRFMYFGPGTRLTVT.

The table lists this clone with a few counts. The chain links TRBV19 to TRBJ2-1; D remains unclear. The CDR3 spans 14 residues. With 0 bases removed from V and 10 bases from J, the gap between germline ends came to 13 bases. Per germline, CDR1 LNHDA and CDR2 SQIVND (reference sequence). The CDR3 spells CASSIDQGGEEQFF. Written as DNA, the CDR3 is TGTGCCAGTAGTATAGATCAAGGTGGGGAAGAGCAGTTCTTC.

This clone has only a few counts. V usage is TRBV29-1 and J usage is TRBJ1-5, with 8 nucleotides matching TRBD1. Trimming cost V 2 bases and J 2 bases; bases outside gene matches: 5. Germline values: CDR1 SQVTM, CDR2 ANQGSEA. The CDR3 is made up of 15 amino acids. CDR3 sequence: CSVERGQGCNQPQHF. The CDR3, as DNA: TGCAGCGTTGAAAGAGGACAGGGCTGCAATCAGCCCCAGCATTTT.

The CDR3 spells CASSHPGGNQPQHF. CDR3 bases: TGTGCCAGCAGTCACCCCGGGGGCAATCAGCCCCAGCATTTT. The chain recombines TRBV27 with TRBJ1-5, with unresolved D. Trimming left V 5 bases short and J 2 bases short, with 10 bases between. This CDR3 is 14 amino acids long. Germline V gives CDR1 MNHEY, CDR2 SMNVEV (reference sequence).

The chain couples TRBV4-3 to TRBJ1-2; maybe TRBD1 (5 bases). Germline V gene sequence: CDR1 LGHNA, CDR2 YSLEER. Trimming took 0 bases from V and 8 from J, leaving 22 bases between them. CDR3 length: 17 residues. This CDR3 is CASSQDLRGLSQGGYTF. The CDR3, as DNA: TGCGCCAGCAGCCAAGATCTTCGGGGCTTGTCTCAGGGCGGCTACACCTTC.

The rearrangement links TRBV27 to TRBJ2-1; 10 nucleotides line up with TRBD2. Trimming removed 10 bases from V and 6 bases from J; junction bases left unmatched: 9. The germline V gene encodes CDR1 MNHEY and CDR2 SMNVEV (reference sequence). The CDR3 length is 14 residues. CDR3 nucleotides: TGTGCCACCCACGGAGCGGGGGGGCCCAATGAGCAGTTCTTC. Translated: CATHGAGGPNEQFF.

This clone was observed a handful of times. The chain recombines TRBV11-2 with TRBJ2-7, with D possibly TRBD2 on 6 matching bases. V gave up 8 bases and J gave up 5 bases, with 16 bases separating them. CDR1 and CDR2 (germline): SGHAT, FQNNGV. The CDR3 sequence is 13 residues long. The CDR3 DNA is TGTGCCAGCCGGGTGGCAGGGAGGCACGAGCAGTACTTC. Translating gives CASRVAGRHEQYF.

The V and J genes are TRBV30 and TRBJ2-5; maybe TRBD2 (6 bases). The CDR3 is 16 amino acids. Germline CDR1 reads GTSNPN; CDR2 reads SVGIG (reference sequence). Trimming shortened V by 1 base and J by 2 bases, and 17 bases separated the two germline ends. DNA of the CDR3: TGTGCCTGGAGTGGTCTCGGCGGGAAGAGTCAAGAGACCCAGTACTTC. Translation gives CAWSGLGGKSQETQYF.

The V call is TRBV6-5, the J call TRBJ2-1; tentatively, D is TRBD1 (5 bases). Looked up from germline, CDR1 is MNHEY and CDR2 is SVGAGI. V shed 3 bases and J shed 3 bases, with 12 bases lying between them. The CDR3 contains 15 residues. The CDR3, as DNA: TGTGCCAGCAGTTATCGGAGCAGGGACTACAATGAGCAGTTCTTC. This encodes CASSYRSRDYNEQFF.

This chain uses TRBV30 with TRBJ2-1; TRBD1 matches 7 bases. The trim removed 3 bases at V and 5 bases at J, leaving 7 bases unmatched. The CDR3 has 14 residues. The V gene's germline CDR1 is GTSNPN and CDR2 SVGIG (reference sequence). CDR3 protein: CAWRWDSVDNEQFF. The DNA of the CDR3 is TGTGCCTGGAGATGGGACAGCGTAGACAATGAGCAGTTCTTC.

This chain uses TRBV6-5 with TRBJ2-2; either TRBD1 or TRBD2 may fit D (5 bases each). CDR3 size: 14 residues. The V gene's germline CDR1 is MNHEY and CDR2 SVGAGI. V lost 6 bases to trimming and J lost 0 bases, with 8 bases between them. In DNA form, the CDR3 reads TGTGCCAGCAGCGGGACGCCGAACACCGGGGAGCTGTTTTTT. Protein: CASSGTPNTGELFF.